Listed below are T cell receptor beta chains from one sample, sequenced in a study of tumor-infiltrating lymphocytes in primary liver carcinoma. TCRdb reanalysed the multiplex PCR reads using MiXCR and keeps one entry per CDR3 protein. This table has about 64,000 distinct CDR3 sequences, roughly two thirds appearing once. Sequencing was done on a sample of liver tumor tissue from sampling region 4. These receptors were taken from a man between 40 and 49 years old with primary liver carcinoma and hepatitis B virus infection. CDR3s leave out the opening cysteine and the closing phenylalanine or tryptophan. Each record gives: clone size, J gene, V gene, CDR3 protein. The size field is filled for only some rows; it gives once, few, many or a size class.

abundance: .
j_gene: TRBJ2-7
v_gene: TRBV29-1
CDR3aa: SVEDPGGNSYEQY

abundance: once
j_gene: TRBJ2-1
v_gene: TRBV6-5
CDR3aa: ASRIVYEEF

abundance: .
j_gene: TRBJ2-3
v_gene: TRBV11-2
CDR3aa: ASSLGSDSSTDARY

abundance: .
j_gene: TRBJ1-2
v_gene: TRBV11-2
CDR3aa: GSSYTGGSSPAYT

abundance: .
j_gene: TRBJ2-3
v_gene: TRBV7-2
CDR3aa: ASSYGLVTDTQY

abundance: .
j_gene: TRBJ2-7
v_gene: TRBV10-3
CDR3aa: AIRWGSWEQY

abundance: .
j_gene: TRBJ2-2
v_gene: TRBV7-9
CDR3aa: ASSLPDNTGELF

abundance: once
j_gene: TRBJ2-1
v_gene: TRBV6-6
CDR3aa: ASSYVESQQF

abundance: .
j_gene: TRBJ2-5
v_gene: TRBV6-1
CDR3aa: ASRSESDYRETQY

abundance: many
j_gene: TRBJ2-1
v_gene: TRBV12-3/TRBV12-4
CDR3aa: ASILTSGVNEQF

abundance: .
j_gene: TRBJ1-1
v_gene: TRBV11-2
CDR3aa: ASSRGRAGVLTKAF

abundance: .
j_gene: TRBJ1-4
v_gene: TRBV11-2
CDR3aa: ANSLAGFANEKLF

abundance: few
j_gene: TRBJ2-7
v_gene: TRBV6-2/TRBV6-3
CDR3aa: ASTLSRDGLSYEQY

abundance: many
j_gene: TRBJ2-7
v_gene: TRBV11-2
CDR3aa: ASSSRSANEQY

abundance: few
j_gene: TRBJ2-1
v_gene: TRBV29-1
CDR3aa: STAGQGVYNEQF

abundance: .
j_gene: TRBJ2-7
v_gene: TRBV6-5
CDR3aa: TSRKGQGGPYEQY

abundance: .
j_gene: TRBJ2-3
v_gene: TRBV10-1
CDR3aa: ASSQLAPGADTQY

abundance: .
j_gene: TRBJ2-1
v_gene: TRBV6-2/TRBV6-3
CDR3aa: ASSYRSYDRGSPNEQF

abundance: .
j_gene: TRBJ2-1
v_gene: TRBV25-1
CDR3aa: ASSSKRVTCNEQF

abundance: .
j_gene: TRBJ2-3
v_gene: TRBV6-2/TRBV6-3
CDR3aa: ASSYSQSGVPTDTQY

abundance: .
j_gene: TRBJ2-3
v_gene: TRBV12-3/TRBV12-4
CDR3aa: ASSVGPGGSTDTQY

abundance: .
j_gene: TRBJ2-7
v_gene: TRBV13
CDR3aa: ASWRGGPYEQY

abundance: .
j_gene: TRBJ1-2
v_gene: TRBV6-5
CDR3aa: VIRVGVNYGYT

abundance: .
j_gene: TRBJ1-1
v_gene: TRBV11-2
CDR3aa: DSSRGRVGVSTEAF

abundance: .
j_gene: TRBJ2-3
v_gene: TRBV4-2
CDR3aa: SSSQVVLLAGATDTQY

abundance: once
j_gene: TRBJ2-2
v_gene: TRBV7-9
CDR3aa: ASSRGRENTGELL

abundance: few
j_gene: TRBJ2-5
v_gene: TRBV12-3/TRBV12-4
CDR3aa: ASRRGDGETQY

abundance: once
j_gene: TRBJ2-1
v_gene: TRBV4-2
CDR3aa: ASSQESSGNYNEQF

abundance: .
j_gene: TRBJ2-3
v_gene: TRBV6-5
CDR3aa: ASSPNSSSIDTQY

abundance: .
j_gene: .
v_gene: TRBV6-5
CDR3aa: ASSYSRVQETQH

abundance: .
j_gene: TRBJ2-6
v_gene: TRBV5-5
CDR3aa: ASSLWSGAKVLT

abundance: .
j_gene: TRBJ1-2
v_gene: TRBV4-2
CDR3aa: ASSQDSQGNYGYT

abundance: .
j_gene: TRBJ2-5
v_gene: TRBV20-1
CDR3aa: SARPGAETQH

abundance: .
j_gene: TRBJ2-3
v_gene: TRBV6-6
CDR3aa: ASSTWRTSTGTQY

abundance: .
j_gene: TRBJ1-4
v_gene: TRBV4-1
CDR3aa: ASSQDEGFREKLF

abundance: .
j_gene: TRBJ1-6
v_gene: TRBV12-3/TRBV12-4
CDR3aa: VSISGTGDSPLH

abundance: many
j_gene: TRBJ2-7
v_gene: TRBV11-2
CDR3aa: ASRQGLAGGWSFEQY

abundance: many
j_gene: TRBJ2-1
v_gene: TRBV6-2/TRBV6-3
CDR3aa: ASRTSGIGEQF

abundance: .
j_gene: TRBJ2-3
v_gene: TRBV30
CDR3aa: AWSITDMQY

abundance: many
j_gene: TRBJ2-1
v_gene: TRBV12-5
CDR3aa: ASGSEVGLKQF

abundance: many
j_gene: TRBJ1-2
v_gene: TRBV4-2
CDR3aa: ASSQDRTGWGYT

abundance: .
j_gene: TRBJ2-4
v_gene: TRBV5-5
CDR3aa: ASRRDLGDIQY

abundance: .
j_gene: TRBJ1-6
v_gene: TRBV7-6
CDR3aa: ESAATVDSPLH

abundance: .
j_gene: TRBJ2-7
v_gene: TRBV11-2
CDR3aa: VSNFVAGDQYEQY

abundance: .
j_gene: TRBJ1-5
v_gene: TRBV6-1
CDR3aa: ASSEGREKAPQH

abundance: .
j_gene: TRBJ2-7
v_gene: TRBV6-5
CDR3aa: ASSPGLGLNKQY

abundance: .
j_gene: TRBJ1-4
v_gene: TRBV2
CDR3aa: ASRRDREKLF

abundance: .
j_gene: TRBJ2-5
v_gene: TRBV5-1
CDR3aa: AGSARQVTQY